Listed below are T cell receptor beta chains from one sample, sequenced in a study of blood T cell repertoires in COVID-19. Profiling relied on immunoSEQ multiplex PCR, and the TCRdb table lists in-frame clones only, not all of them. The repertoire has 98,000 or so clones, about 89% of them found once; the top ten carry roughly 5%. The sample taken for sequencing was peripheral blood. These receptors all come from a human donor in a cohort sampled during active COVID-19. CDR3s include the opening cysteine and the closing phenylalanine or tryptophan. Clone size is stated in some rows and not others, as once, few, many or a class when expanded.

CASSWPGEKLFF NA TRBV5-6
CASSLGTGNNGEQFF once TRBV7-3
CASSTGQRGSPLHF NA TRBV6-6
CASSSQFYNEQFF few TRBV7-8
CASSARTEETQYF NA TRBV28
CASSFQGPETQYF NA TRBV5-1
CASARPASGRDTQYF NA TRBV7-9
CASWGRGTEFYEQYF NA TRBV28
CASSGQAYEQYF NA TRBV2
CASSEDRVLDTQYF NA TRBV6-1
CASSRGGSSGNTIYF NA TRBV3-1/TRBV3-2
CASRNGVYGHTF NA TRBV6-5
CASSLSRLTGVGETQYF NA TRBV5-5
CASSRTGVLGGYTF NA TRBV6-5
CASSEGAGGLPGGYTF NA TRBV18
CASSSAGTFTDTQYF NA TRBV5-4
CASSWSGDHAGELFF once TRBV4-1
CASSLTVYGYTF NA TRBV7-2
CASSLQGLYQETQYF NA TRBV7-3
CASSSILSGTVYEQYF NA TRBV5-1
CASSGRTGKGDTQYF NA TRBV2
CASSFGQGLNSPLHF NA TRBV7-9
CASSYTGQTTYEQYF once TRBV5-1
CASRLAGAYNEQFF NA TRBV19
CASSDPTGNREKLFF NA TRBV25-1
CAGGLASGNNEQFF NA TRBV28
CASSLHSSGPYEQYF NA TRBV11-3
CASSLGQATTNEKLFF NA TRBV11-2
CASSLSSAGLTEQFF NA TRBV5-1
CAISDKFSGADQPQHF few TRBV10-3
CASSLGQITDTQYF NA TRBV5-4
CASSIRSGYTF NA TRBV19
CASSSSTGTQYF NA TRBV6-2/TRBV6-3
CASNKQTAGGRFF NA TRBV28
CASSLGTGRNEQFF NA TRBV18
CSVGQGVRFF NA TRBV29-1
CASSQATDTQYF NA TRBV11-3
CASRSGGGYNSPLHF NA TRBV19
CASEDRGSYEQYF NA TRBV6-5
CASRRREGGYTF NA TRBV27
CASSPRLQETQYF NA TRBV18
CASSPGPPGNTIYF once TRBV7-9
CASSSGLAGEDEQFF NA TRBV6-5
CASSFVTPGSSSRNIQYF NA TRBV7-2
CASSTYGRGRWETQYF NA TRBV28
CASSLYGTGGYEQYF once TRBV11-2
CASSPLGQGIDEQFF NA TRBV18
CASSPPGIGNYGYTF once TRBV18
CASSSDTQYF NA TRBV2
CASRDSSQGITGELFF NA TRBV6-6
CASSYRGTEAYTEAFF few TRBV6-2/TRBV6-3
CASSPGGQQETQYF once TRBV7-8
CASSLAISGSSSYEQYF NA TRBV7-6
CASSQERDSNQPQHF NA TRBV4-3
CASRRAGDTGELFF NA TRBV7-3
CALAGGEMNTEAFF NA TRBV7-9
CASSPETGASINIQYF NA TRBV6-2/TRBV6-3
CAITDHSLDRGNTIYF once TRBV10-1